These 19 T cell receptor beta chains were sequenced from one sample in a study of T cells in Graves' hyperthyroidism and ophthalmopathy. From RNA transcripts, TCR beta CDR3 regions were amplified. HTBI primers were used for first-round RT-PCR of the TCR CDR3. TCRdb used MiXCR to reprocess the multiplex PCR reads, holding one entry per CDR3 protein. The sample contains 490,000 or so distinct CDR3 sequences, roughly 15% of which appear only once. Material: blood. Every receptor here comes from a woman between 25 and 40 years old with Graves' ophthalmopathy.

This clonotype was seen a handful of times. The V gene is TRBV14, the J gene TRBJ2-1, with a possible D match to TRBD2 (5 bases). V was pared by 2 bases and J by 5 bases, with 13 bases between. The CDR3 totals 15 residues. CDR1 is SGHDN, CDR2 FVKESK, per germline. The CDR3: CASSQRRSSNNEQFF. CDR3 DNA: TGTGCCAGCAGCCAAAGGAGGAGTAGTAACAATGAGCAGTTCTTC.

This clonotype was found many times. J is TRBJ2-1 and V is TRBV29-1, with 8 bases fitting TRBD1. The CDR3 covers 13 residues. Germline loops: CDR1 SQVTM, CDR2 ANQGSEA. Unmatched junction bases numbered 10, after V lost 7 bases and J lost 8 bases. This CDR3 is CSAGGQGVYEQFF. CDR3 nucleotide sequence: TGCAGCGCCGGTGGACAGGGTGTCTATGAGCAGTTCTTC.

The CDR3: CASSPTPGTGHGYTF. The CDR3 nucleotides are TGTGCCAGCAGTCCCACCCCCGGGACAGGCCATGGCTACACCTTC. This rearrangement joins TRBV27 to TRBJ1-2; 8 bases are a match to TRBD1. This CDR3 comprises 15 residues. Trimming cost V 5 bases and J 6 bases; bases outside gene matches: 11. The germline V gene encodes CDR1 MNHEY and CDR2 SMNVEV (reference sequence).

This clonotype was found a few times. This chain links TRBV5-1 with TRBJ1-6, with a tentative D call TRBD1 (6 bases). V lost 2 bases and J 4 bases, leaving 7 bases between the germline ends. The CDR3 consists of 14 residues. Looked up from germline, CDR1 is SGHRS and CDR2 is YFSETQ. CDR3 protein: CASSLQGYNSPLHF. DNA of the CDR3: TGCGCCAGCAGCTTACAGGGTTATAATTCACCCCTCCACTTT.

Turning to this clonotype: The junction departs from the called germline gene at one end, perhaps through a read error. This chain uses TRBV7-7 with TRBJ2-1, with TRBD2 matching 9 bases. Germline CDR1 and CDR2: SSHAT and FNYEAQ (reference sequence). This CDR3 is built from 17 residues. The CDR3 loop is CASSLGTSGHSYNEQFF. The CDR3 nucleotides are TGTGCTAGCAGCTTAGGTACTAGCGGGCACTCCTACAATGAGCAGTTCTTC.

This rearrangement joins TRBV11-2 to TRBJ1-2; TRBD1 is a possible D gene (6 bases). The CDR3 has 13 residues. Germline V gene lookup returns CDR1 SGHAT and CDR2 FQNNGV. Trimming took off 1 base at V and 8 bases at J, with 11 bases between the two ends. CDR3 nucleotide sequence: TGTGCCAGCAGCTTAGGGGGGGGCGGCGGCTACACCTTC. Translated, it gives CASSLGGGGGYTF. The full variable domain, with the rest looked up from reference TRBV11-2 and TRBJ1-2, is EAGVAQSPRYKIIEKRQSVAFWCNPISGHATLYWYQQILGQGPKLLIQFQNNGVVDDSQLPKDRFSAERLKGVDSTLKIQPAKLEDSAVYLCASSLGGGGGYTFGSGTRLTVV.

This clonotype was seen a handful of times. The chain employs TRBV9 and TRBJ2-1; tentative D call: TRBD1 (5 bases). Between the trimmed V and J ends, which lost 4 bases and 7 bases, there was a span of 15 bases. Per the germline V gene, CDR1 is SGDLS and CDR2 is YYNGEE. The CDR3 consists of 14 residues. The CDR3 sequence: CASSTSVRVNEQFF. CDR3 in DNA: TGTGCCAGCAGCACCTCTGTCAGGGTTAATGAGCAGTTCTTC.

In this sample, this clonotype turned up many times. V is TRBV28 and J is TRBJ2-3; 7 positions agree with TRBD1. The CDR3 contains 14 residues. Germline V CDR1 and CDR2: MDHEN, SYDVKM. J was trimmed by 5 bases and V by 3 bases; bases with no gene match: 5. The CDR3 sequence: CASSFEGGRDTQYF. The CDR3 bases are TGTGCCAGCAGTTTTGAAGGGGGCAGAGATACGCAGTATTTT.

In this sample, this clonotype turned up a few times. The V and J genes are TRBV5-8 and TRBJ2-1; 8 bases match TRBD2. The trim removed 0 bases at V and 2 bases at J, leaving 4 bases unmatched. Germline V gene lookup returns CDR1 SGHTS and CDR2 YDEGEE. The CDR3 spans 16 residues. CDR3 nucleotides: TGTGCCAGCAGCTTGGTTCGGGAGGGCACCTACAATGAGCAGTTCTTC. Translating it yields CASSLVREGTYNEQFF.

The chain is built from TRBV19 and TRBJ2-1, with a weak D call TRBD2 (6 bases). V was pared by 5 bases and J by 0 bases, with 17 bases between. The V gene's germline CDR1 is LNHDA and CDR2 SQIVND (reference sequence). This CDR3 has 17 residues. The CDR3 bases are TGTGCCAGTAGTTCTTTAGGGGAGGATAGCTCCTACAATGAGCAGTTCTTC. This gives the protein CASSSLGEDSSYNEQFF.

V and J are TRBV10-3 and TRBJ2-7; 9 nucleotides line up with TRBD2. The J segment lost 7 bases and the V segment lost 5 bases, leaving 6 bases of the junction unmatched. The germline V gene has CDR1 ENHRY and CDR2 SYGVKD. CDR3 size: 13 residues. CDR3 nucleotides: TGTGCCATCAGTTCTAGCGGGGAAGATGAGCAGTACTTC. This encodes CAISSSGEDEQYF.

This clonotype was observed a few times. The CDR3 is CASSLPYSKEETQYF. The DNA for the CDR3 is TGTGCCAGCAGCTTACCCTACAGTAAGGAAGAGACCCAGTACTTC. The V gene is TRBV7-9, the J gene TRBJ2-5; D remains unclear. Germline V gene sequence: CDR1 SEHNR, CDR2 FQNEAQ (reference sequence). Trimming took 2 bases from V and 3 from J, leaving 13 bases between them. The CDR3 covers 15 residues.

This clonotype has at least ten counts. The chain uses TRBV7-2 and TRBJ2-3, with 9 bases identical to TRBD2. This CDR3 has 16 residues. The germline V gene has CDR1 SGHTA and CDR2 FQGNSA. After removal of 2 bases from V and 1 base from J, the junction contained 4 bases not matched to a gene. CDR3 sequence reads: CASSLIERGGTDTQYF. The CDR3 DNA reads TGTGCCAGCAGCTTAATTGAGCGGGGGGGCACAGATACGCAGTATTTT.

This clonotype was found a few times. V and J are TRBV11-2 and TRBJ2-7; D is unclear. The CDR3 loop spans 15 amino acids. Germline assignment: CDR1 SGHAT and CDR2 FQNNGV. V lost 0 bases and J lost 3, with 12 bases in between. The DNA for the CDR3 is TGTGCCAGCAGCTTAGAATCGGGCGGAAACTACGAGCAGTACTTC. Protein product: CASSLESGGNYEQYF.

V usage is TRBV10-1 and J usage is TRBJ2-6; 11 nucleotides line up with TRBD2. Trimming cost V 6 bases and J 0 bases; bases outside gene matches: 4. The CDR3 sequence is 17 residues long. CDR1 and CDR2 from the germline V gene are WNHNN and SYGVQD (reference sequence). CDR3 bases: TGCGCCAGCAGAGGGACTAGCGGAGCCTCTGGGGCCAACGTCCTGACTTTC. It yields the protein CASRGTSGASGANVLTF.

The J gene is TRBJ2-1, the V gene TRBV20-1; D gene ambiguous. Germline values: CDR1 DFQATT, CDR2 SNEGSKA (reference sequence). Trimming pared 5 bases from V and 3 bases from J, leaving 11 bases between. The CDR3 loop spans 13 amino acids. CDR3 sequence reads: CSAGLIGYNEQFF. DNA for the CDR3: TGCAGTGCTGGGCTAATAGGCTACAATGAGCAGTTCTTC.

This clonotype was observed many times. This chain connects TRBV7-2 to TRBJ2-3; D is uncertain. V was pared by 5 bases and J by 7 bases, with 13 bases between. Germline CDR1 and CDR2: SGHTA and FQGNSA. CDR3 size: 13 residues. Written as DNA, the CDR3 is TGTGCCAGCAGCCCAAAGACCCAATATACGCAGTATTTT. Amino acids: CASSPKTQYTQYF. Full variable domain (remainder filled in from reference TRBV7-2 and TRBJ2-3): GAGVSQSPSNKVTEKGKDVELRCDPISGHTALYWYRQSLGQGLEFLIYFQGNSAPDKSGLPSDRFSAERTGGSVSTLTIQRTQQEDSAVYLCASSPKTQYTQYFGPGTRLTVL.

The V and J genes are TRBV3-2 and TRBJ1-5; the D call of TRBD1 is as the table states it, not checked on the DNA. TRBV3-2 is recorded as a pseudogene. The CDR3 totals 15 residues. The DNA for the CDR3 is TGTGCCAGCAGCCAGGGACAGGGAAGGGCTCAGCCCCAGCATTTT. It specifies CASSQGQGRAQPQHF.

This clonotype has only a few counts. V and J are TRBV12-3 or TRBV12-4 and TRBJ1-4, with TRBD1 as a possible D gene (5 bases). The CDR3 length is 11 residues. V lost 10 bases to trimming and J lost 8 bases, with 11 bases between them. The CDR3 DNA sequence: TGTGCCACCTGGAGGGGCGAAAAACTGTTTTTT. Translation: CATWRGEKLFF.